The 21 T cell receptor beta chains given below trace back to one sample, sequenced in a study of T-cell memory formation after mild COVID-19. A single record per CDR3 protein comes from TCRdb applying MiXCR to the 5' RACE reads. The table records a few hundred thousand distinct CDR3 sequences, more than 15% of them present only once. Sequences were obtained from PBMCs or a T cell subset sorted from them (not recorded which). All receptors derive from a young man who had mild COVID-19 (a few samples of this study predate the infection). Cell type and time point are not known.

This clonotype was counted between two and nine times. The genes are TRBV6-6 and TRBJ2-5; 11 bases are shared with TRBD1. The CDR3 length is 14 residues. Germline lookup yields CDR1 MNHNY and CDR2 SVGAGI (reference sequence). V gave up 6 bases and J gave up 4 bases; unmatched junction bases: 4. The CDR3 nucleotides read TGTGCCAGCAGGCTGGACAGGGGGCCAGAGACCCAGTACTTC. It codes for CASRLDRGPETQYF.

V usage is TRBV6-6 and J usage is TRBJ2-3, with D possibly being TRBD1 or TRBD2 (5 bases each). CDR3 length equals 14 residues. V gave up 1 base and J gave up 6 bases, with 11 bases separating them. CDR1 is MNHNY, CDR2 SVGAGI, per germline (reference sequence). The CDR3 region has the DNA TGTGCCAGCAGTTACTGGGGCGAGCGGGATACGCAGTATTTT. It is translated as CASSYWGERDTQYF.

This rearrangement joins TRBV20-1 to TRBJ2-5, with TRBD2 identical over 9 bases. V lost 3 bases to trimming and J lost 4 bases; unmatched junction nucleotides: 6. The CDR3 contains 14 residues. The germline gives CDR1 DFQATT, CDR2 SNEGSKA (reference sequence). DNA of the CDR3: TGCAGTGCTAGGGTGCCAGCGGGGGGAGAGACCCAGTACTTC. Encoded protein: CSARVPAGGETQYF.

The sample holds a few counts of this clonotype. The chain recombines TRBV9 with TRBJ1-2, with a possible D match to TRBD1 (6 bases). Per germline, CDR1 SGDLS and CDR2 YYNGEE. Deletions cut 0 bases from V and 7 bases from J, with 16 bases between. The CDR3 extends over 15 amino acids. The CDR3 nucleotides read TGTGCCAGCAGCGTAGAAAGCTCAGGGGAGCGTGGCTACACCTTC. It is translated as CASSVESSGERGYTF.

The chain joins TRBV11-2 to TRBJ2-7; possible D gene TRBD1, 6 bases. Trimming removed 1 base from V and 4 bases from J, with 11 bases in between. This CDR3 region has 14 residues. Germline values: CDR1 SGHAT, CDR2 FQNNGV. CDR3 region: CASSLGPQGYEQYF. The DNA for the CDR3 is TGTGCCAGCAGCTTAGGACCGCAGGGGTACGAGCAGTACTTC.

This clonotype was observed a few times. The chain employs TRBV14 and TRBJ2-7; D is unclear. The V end was cut by 3 bases, the J end by 4 bases, with 10 bases between. The CDR3 runs to 13 residues. The germline V gene has CDR1 SGHDN and CDR2 FVKESK. CDR3 region: CASSQLGNYEQYF. Here the CDR3 DNA reads TGTGCCAGCAGCCAGTTGGGAAATTACGAGCAGTACTTC.

The rearrangement joins TRBV9 to TRBJ2-1; the match to TRBD2 covers 7 bases. Trimming removed 5 bases from V and 2 bases from J; junction bases left unmatched: 7. Germline CDR1 is SGDLS and CDR2 is YYNGEE. This CDR3 has 15 residues. The CDR3 sequence is CASRGGTDPYNEQFF. The CDR3 bases are TGTGCCAGCAGGGGGGGGACTGACCCCTACAATGAGCAGTTCTTC. Looking up the rest from reference TRBV9 and TRBJ2-1 gives the full variable domain: DSGVTQTPKHLITATGQRVTLRCSPRSGDLSVYWYQQSLDQGLQFLIQYYNGEERAKGNILERFSAQQFPDLHSELNLSSLELGDSALYFCASRGGTDPYNEQFFGPGTRLTVL.

Only a few counts were recorded for this clonotype. The DNA for the CDR3 is TGTGCCAGCAGTACCTTAGCGGGGCACAATGAGCAGTTCTTC. This codes for CASSTLAGHNEQFF. The chain employs TRBV6-5 and TRBJ2-1; 8 nucleotides agree with TRBD2. The CDR3 is 14 amino acids. Germline V gives CDR1 MNHEY, CDR2 SVGAGI. After removal of 5 bases from V and 5 bases from J, the junction contained 5 bases not matched to a gene.

CDR3 sequence reads: CASSQEQGSTEAFF. In nucleotides, the CDR3 is TGTGCCAGCAGCCAAGAACAGGGGAGCACTGAAGCTTTCTTT. This chain connects TRBV4-2 to TRBJ1-1, with 7 bases matching TRBD1. This CDR3 is 14 amino acids long. Germline CDR1 reads LGHNA; CDR2 reads YNFKEQ. With 0 bases clipped from V and 4 bases from J, the junction kept 2 bases outside the gene matches.

The chain carries TRBV20-1 and TRBJ1-2; a weak D match, TRBD1 (5 bases). The ends were cut back, 4 bases at V and 9 bases at J, with 18 bases in the middle. Per the germline V gene, CDR1 is DFQATT and CDR2 is SNEGSKA (reference sequence). The CDR3 spans 13 residues. The CDR3 nucleotides read TGCAGTGCTAATGTGGGGGACGGGGTTAGCTACACCTTC. Encoded protein: CSANVGDGVSYTF.

The rearrangement links TRBV7-2 to TRBJ2-5, with a possible D match to TRBD2 (5 bases). The germline V and J ends were trimmed by 5 bases and 2 bases, with 9 bases remaining between them. This CDR3 contains 13 residues. CDR1 SGHTA and CDR2 FQGNSA come from the germline V gene. The CDR3 bases are TGTGCCAGCAGCCCGGACTGGCAAGAGACCCAGTACTTC. Translating it yields CASSPDWQETQYF.

V usage is TRBV7-7 and J usage is TRBJ1-1; 8 bases align to TRBD1. After removal of 0 bases from V and 5 bases from J, the junction contained 8 bases not matched to a gene. Germline assignment: CDR1 SSHAT and CDR2 FNYEAQ (reference sequence). The CDR3 runs 16 residues. The CDR3 region is CASSLASTGGTTEAFF. As DNA, the CDR3 is TGTGCCAGCAGCTTAGCCTCTACAGGGGGGACGACTGAAGCTTTCTTT.

This rearrangement joins TRBV25-1 to TRBJ2-7; TRBD1 or TRBD2 may be the D gene (5 bases each). V dropped 5 bases and J dropped 0 bases, with 14 bases sitting between them. The CDR3 is made up of 15 amino acids. Looked up from germline, CDR1 is MGHDK and CDR2 is SYGVNS. CDR3 in amino acids: CASSSSGRSSYEQYF. CDR3 bases: TGTGCCAGCAGTTCCTCGGGACGGAGCTCCTACGAGCAGTACTTC.

The chain couples TRBV12-3 or TRBV12-4 to TRBJ2-7; tentative D call: TRBD2 (6 bases). This CDR3 contains 15 residues. The V gene lost 6 bases and the J gene lost 3 bases, with 18 bases spanning the gap. CDR3 protein: CASRSSGDGFYEQYF. The CDR3 region has the DNA TGTGCCAGCAGAAGTTCGGGGGACGGGTTCTACGAGCAGTACTTC.

Ten or more counts support this clonotype. V is TRBV5-1 and J is TRBJ1-1; 7 bases match TRBD1. This CDR3 is 14 amino acids long. Looked up from germline, CDR1 is SGHRS and CDR2 is YFSETQ. V lost 4 bases to trimming and J lost 10 bases; unmatched junction nucleotides: 13. The CDR3 is CASSLTRQGLGAFF. The CDR3 DNA reads as TGCGCCAGCAGCCTGACTCGACAGGGCCTCGGAGCTTTCTTT.

The gene calls are TRBV4-1 and TRBJ1-1; no clear D. The CDR3 is made up of 15 amino acids. Trimming took off 1 base at V and 0 bases at J, with 9 bases between the two ends. Germline CDR1 is MGHRA and CDR2 is YSYEKL. As DNA, the CDR3 is TGCGCCAGCAGCCAAGGTTCAAACATGAACACTGAAGCTTTCTTT. Protein: CASSQGSNMNTEAFF.

This sequence joins TRBV7-9 and TRBJ2-1; 9 nucleotides align to TRBD1. Germline V gene lookup returns CDR1 SEHNR and CDR2 FQNEAQ (reference sequence). The V segment lost 4 bases and the J segment 5 bases; nucleotides outside the gene matches: 12. This CDR3 is built from 17 residues. CDR3 loop: CASSYLRQGGVHNEQFF. DNA of the CDR3: TGTGCCAGCAGCTACCTACGACAGGGGGGGGTACACAATGAGCAGTTCTTC. Based on the CDR3 plus reference TRBV7-9 and TRBJ2-1, the full variable domain is DTGVSQNPRHKITKRGQNVTFRCDPISEHNRLYWYRQTLGQGPEFLTYFQNEAQLEKSRLLSDRFSAERPKGSFSTLEIQRTEQGDSAMYLCASSYLRQGGVHNEQFFGPGTRLTVL.

This clonotype has just a few counts. This chain connects TRBV5-1 to TRBJ2-7; no clear D gene. In germline, CDR1 is SGHRS, CDR2 YFSETQ. V lost 0 bases and J 3 bases, leaving 7 bases between the germline ends. This CDR3 region has 13 residues. CDR3 coding DNA: TGCGCCAGCAGCTTGGACTGGAGCTACGAGCAGTACGTC. Protein sequence: CASSLDWSYEQYV.

This clonotype has only a few counts. This chain connects TRBV20-1 to TRBJ2-7; D may be TRBD2 (5 bases). Per germline, CDR1 DFQATT and CDR2 SNEGSKA (reference sequence). The CDR3 consists of 13 residues. V was pared by 3 bases and J by 3 bases, with 12 bases between. The CDR3 here is CSASGDRFYEQYF. The CDR3, as DNA: TGCAGTGCTAGCGGGGATCGATTCTACGAGCAGTACTTC.

The chain employs TRBV12-3 or TRBV12-4 and TRBJ1-1; D possibly corresponds to TRBD1 (5 bases). Trimming removed 2 bases from V and 11 bases from J, with 21 bases in between. There are 15 residues in the CDR3. The CDR3 protein is CASSLFGGSGGEAFF. CDR3 DNA sequence: TGTGCCAGCAGTTTATTCGGGGGGAGTGGAGGTGAGGCTTTCTTT.

V and J are TRBV9 and TRBJ2-1; the match to TRBD2 covers 11 bases. The CDR3 has 14 amino acids. J was trimmed by 10 bases and V by 4 bases; bases with no gene match: 7. Germline V gene data show CDR1 as SGDLS and CDR2 as YYNGEE. Here the CDR3 reads CASSSGTSGSEQFF. The CDR3 DNA reads as TGTGCCAGCAGCTCCGGGACTAGCGGTTCAGAGCAGTTCTTC.